What follows describes a single TCR beta chain. What it binds is not known. Primers included in the PCR were 60 Vbeta and 13 Jbeta primers. Measured with immunoSEQ multiplex PCR; TCRdb has only the in-frame clones, and not every one. The sample data list 150,000 or so clones. The data stem from a study of cytomegalovirus exposure and HLA in healthy donors. Study-level background: Membership in the Caucasian-associated ancestry cluster was found for about 84% of approximately 430 genotyped donors. Study-wide results and caveats: The authors considered a cluster of highly shared sequence variants likely to be a sequencing artifact.

V lost 1 base and J 8 bases, leaving 11 bases between the germline ends. Germline lookup yields CDR1 LGHNA and CDR2 YNFKEQ. The CDR3 is made up of 13 amino acids. The clonotype comes from a woman aged 50 to 65 in good health and CMV-seronegative. The sequenced sample consisted of PBMCs. The gene calls are TRBV4-2 and TRBJ1-2; D is possibly TRBD1 (6 bases). The CDR3 reads CASSQGQEKGYTF. The CDR3 DNA is TGTGCCAGCAGCCAAGGACAGGAAAAAGGCTACACCTTC.